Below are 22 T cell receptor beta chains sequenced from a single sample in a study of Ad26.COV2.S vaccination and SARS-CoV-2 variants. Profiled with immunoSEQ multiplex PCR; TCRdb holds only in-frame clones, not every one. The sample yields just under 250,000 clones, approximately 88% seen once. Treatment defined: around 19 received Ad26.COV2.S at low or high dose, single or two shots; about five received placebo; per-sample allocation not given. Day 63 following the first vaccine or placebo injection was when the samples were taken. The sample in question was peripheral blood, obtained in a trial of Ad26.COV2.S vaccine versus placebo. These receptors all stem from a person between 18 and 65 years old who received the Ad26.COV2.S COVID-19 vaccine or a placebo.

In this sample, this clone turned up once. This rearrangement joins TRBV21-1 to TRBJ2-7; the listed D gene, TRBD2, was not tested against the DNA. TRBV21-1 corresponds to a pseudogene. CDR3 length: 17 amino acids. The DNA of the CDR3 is TGTGCCAGCAGCAAGGGGATTAGCGGGAGGGAATTTCGCGAGCAGTACTTC. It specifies CASSKGISGREFREQYF.

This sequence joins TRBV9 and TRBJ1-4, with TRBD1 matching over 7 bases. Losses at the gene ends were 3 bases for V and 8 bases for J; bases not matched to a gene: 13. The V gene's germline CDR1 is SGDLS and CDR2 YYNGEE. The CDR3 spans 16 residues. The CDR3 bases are TGTGCCAGCAGCGAGGGGGTTACAGGGGCTAGGGAAAAACTGTTTTTT. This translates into CASSEGVTGAREKLFF.

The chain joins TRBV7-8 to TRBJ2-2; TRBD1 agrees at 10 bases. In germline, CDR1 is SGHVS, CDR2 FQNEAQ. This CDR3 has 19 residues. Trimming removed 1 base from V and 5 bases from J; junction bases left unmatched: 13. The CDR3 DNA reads TGTGCCAGCAGCTTAGTGTCAGGGACAGGGGTACGGGGAACCGGGGAGCTGTTTTTT. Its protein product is CASSLVSGTGVRGTGELFF.

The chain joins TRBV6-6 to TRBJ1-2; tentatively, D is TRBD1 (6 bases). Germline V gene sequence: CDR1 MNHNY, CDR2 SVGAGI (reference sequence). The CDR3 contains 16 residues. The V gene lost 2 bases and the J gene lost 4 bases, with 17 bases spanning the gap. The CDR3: CASSYGTQGTSYGYTF. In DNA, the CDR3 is TGTGCCAGCAGTTACGGTACACAGGGTACATCCTATGGCTACACCTTC.

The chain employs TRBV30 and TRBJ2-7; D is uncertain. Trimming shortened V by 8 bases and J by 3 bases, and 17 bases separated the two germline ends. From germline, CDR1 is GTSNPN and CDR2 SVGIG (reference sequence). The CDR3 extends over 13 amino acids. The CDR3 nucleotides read TGTGCCGGAACCCTTTTGGGCGGCTACGAGCAGTACTTC. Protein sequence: CAGTLLGGYEQYF. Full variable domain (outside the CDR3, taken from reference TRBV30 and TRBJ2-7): SQTIHQWPATLVQPVGSPLSLECTVEGTSNPNLYWYRQAAGRGLQLLFYSVGIGQISSEVPQNLSASRPQDRQFILSSKKLLLSDSGFYLCAGTLLGGYEQYFGPGTRLTVT.

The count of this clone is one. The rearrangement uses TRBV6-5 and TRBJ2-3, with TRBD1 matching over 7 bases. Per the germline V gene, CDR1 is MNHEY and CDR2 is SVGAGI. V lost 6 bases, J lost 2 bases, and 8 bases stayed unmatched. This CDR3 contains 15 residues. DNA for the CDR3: TGTGCCAGCAGCCTCGGGACAGTACCCACAGATACGCAGTATTTT. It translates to CASSLGTVPTDTQYF.

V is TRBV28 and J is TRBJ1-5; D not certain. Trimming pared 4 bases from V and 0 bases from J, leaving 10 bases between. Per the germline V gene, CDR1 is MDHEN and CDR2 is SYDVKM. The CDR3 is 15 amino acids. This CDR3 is CASSSDVFSNQPQHF. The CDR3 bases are TGTGCCAGCAGTTCGGACGTCTTTAGCAATCAGCCCCAGCATTTT.

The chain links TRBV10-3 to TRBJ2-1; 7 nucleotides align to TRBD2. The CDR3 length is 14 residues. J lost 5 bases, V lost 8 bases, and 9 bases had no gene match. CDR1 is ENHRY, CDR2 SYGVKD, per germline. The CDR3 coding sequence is TGTGCCATCCTAGTGGGGGGGATGAACAATGAGCAGTTCTTC. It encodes CAILVGGMNNEQFF.

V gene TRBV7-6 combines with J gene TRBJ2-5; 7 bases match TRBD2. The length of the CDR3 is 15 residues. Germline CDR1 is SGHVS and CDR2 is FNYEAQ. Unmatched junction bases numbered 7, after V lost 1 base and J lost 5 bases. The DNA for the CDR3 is TGTGCCAGCAGCTTAGGAACCTCGACTAGCGAGACCCAGTACTTC. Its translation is CASSLGTSTSETQYF.

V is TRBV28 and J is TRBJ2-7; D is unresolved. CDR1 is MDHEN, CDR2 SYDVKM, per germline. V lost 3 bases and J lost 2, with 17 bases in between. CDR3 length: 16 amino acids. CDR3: CASSFVMEQLTYEQYF. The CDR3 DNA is TGTGCCAGCAGTTTCGTTATGGAACAGCTGACCTACGAGCAGTACTTC. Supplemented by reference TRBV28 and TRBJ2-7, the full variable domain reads DVKVTQSSRYLVKRTGEKVFLECVQDMDHENMFWYRQDPGLGLRLIYFSYDVKMKEKGDIPEGYSVSREKKERFSLILESASTNQTSMYLCASSFVMEQLTYEQYFGPGTRLTVT.

The CDR3 spells CASHGGLVGYEQYF. CDR3 in DNA: TGTGCCAGCCATGGGGGACTAGTGGGCTACGAGCAGTACTTC. V usage is TRBV6-5 and J usage is TRBJ2-7, with 8 bases lining up with TRBD2. Germline V gene data show CDR1 as MNHEY and CDR2 as SVGAGI. The CDR3 length is 14 residues. V was pared by 8 bases and J by 3 bases, with 9 bases of the junction left unmatched.

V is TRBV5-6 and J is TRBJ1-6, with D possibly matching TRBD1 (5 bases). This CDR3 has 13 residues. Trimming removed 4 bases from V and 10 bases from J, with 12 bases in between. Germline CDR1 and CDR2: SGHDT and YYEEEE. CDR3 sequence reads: CASSGDLGSPLHF. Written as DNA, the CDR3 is TGTGCCAGCAGCGGGGACCTGGGGTCACCCCTCCACTTT.

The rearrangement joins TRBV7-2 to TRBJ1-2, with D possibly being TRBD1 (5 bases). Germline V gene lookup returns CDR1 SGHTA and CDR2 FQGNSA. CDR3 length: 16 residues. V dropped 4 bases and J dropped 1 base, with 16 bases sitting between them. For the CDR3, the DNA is TGTGCCAGCAGCTATCTTGACAGTTGGTTTAACTATGGCTACACCTTC. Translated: CASSYLDSWFNYGYTF.

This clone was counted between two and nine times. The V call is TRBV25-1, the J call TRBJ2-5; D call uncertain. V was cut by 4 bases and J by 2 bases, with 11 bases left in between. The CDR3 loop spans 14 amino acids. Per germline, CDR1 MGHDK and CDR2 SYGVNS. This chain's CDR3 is CASSGLKAQETQYF. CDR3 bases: TGTGCCAGCAGTGGCCTGAAAGCTCAAGAGACCCAGTACTTC. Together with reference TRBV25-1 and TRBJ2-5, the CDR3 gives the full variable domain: EADIYQTPRYLVIGTGKKITLECSQTMGHDKMYWYQQDPGMELHLIHYSYGVNSTEKGDLSSESTVSRIRTEHFPLTLESARPSHTSQYLCASSGLKAQETQYFGPGTRLLVL.

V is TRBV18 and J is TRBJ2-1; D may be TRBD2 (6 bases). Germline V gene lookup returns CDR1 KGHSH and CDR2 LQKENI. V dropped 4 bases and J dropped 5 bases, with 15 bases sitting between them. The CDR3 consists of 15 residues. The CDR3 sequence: CASSRQLAANNEQFF. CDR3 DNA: TGTGCCAGCTCACGTCAACTAGCAGCGAACAATGAGCAGTTCTTC.

The CDR3 protein is CATGSLAGEVDTQYF. In nucleotides, the CDR3 is TGTGCCACCGGCTCGTTAGCGGGAGAAGTGGATACGCAGTATTTT. The chain joins TRBV15 to TRBJ2-3, with TRBD2 identical over 9 bases. There are 15 residues in the CDR3. The V gene end was trimmed by 8 bases and the J gene end by 6 bases; junction bases not matched to a gene: 12. Germline loops: CDR1 LNHNV, CDR2 YYDKDF (reference sequence).

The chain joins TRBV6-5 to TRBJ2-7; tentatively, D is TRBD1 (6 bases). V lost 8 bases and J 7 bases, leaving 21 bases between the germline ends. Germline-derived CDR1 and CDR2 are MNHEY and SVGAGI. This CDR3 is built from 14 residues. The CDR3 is CASATLQGRGEQYF. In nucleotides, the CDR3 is TGTGCCAGCGCCACCCTTCAGGGTAGGGGGGAGCAGTACTTC.

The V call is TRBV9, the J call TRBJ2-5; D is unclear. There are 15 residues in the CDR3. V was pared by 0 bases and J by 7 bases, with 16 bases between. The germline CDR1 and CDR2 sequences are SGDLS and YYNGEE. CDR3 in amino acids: CASSVAPDLPGTQYF. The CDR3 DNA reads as TGTGCCAGCAGCGTAGCTCCGGACCTCCCTGGGACCCAGTACTTC.

Here the CDR3 reads CSVLAGGVYEQYF. The CDR3 nucleotides are TGCAGCGTTCTGGCAGGGGGCGTCTACGAGCAGTACTTC. This sequence joins TRBV29-1 and TRBJ2-7; TRBD1 matches 8 bases. Germline CDR1 reads SQVTM; CDR2 reads ANQGSEA. V shed 5 bases, J shed 3 bases, and the junction held 6 bases outside the gene matches. The CDR3 length is 13 residues.

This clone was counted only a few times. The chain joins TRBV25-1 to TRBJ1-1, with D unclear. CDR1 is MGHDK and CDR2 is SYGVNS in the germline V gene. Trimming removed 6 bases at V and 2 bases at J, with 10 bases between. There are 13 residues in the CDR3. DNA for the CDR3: TGTGCCAGCAGACCTCTGCCAAACACTGAAGCTTTCTTT. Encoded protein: CASRPLPNTEAFF.

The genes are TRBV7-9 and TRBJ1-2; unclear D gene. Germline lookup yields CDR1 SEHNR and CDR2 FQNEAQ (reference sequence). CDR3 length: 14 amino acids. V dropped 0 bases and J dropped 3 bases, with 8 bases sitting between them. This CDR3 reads CASSLALLYYGYTF. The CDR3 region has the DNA TGTGCCAGCAGCTTAGCCCTTTTGTACTATGGCTACACCTTC.

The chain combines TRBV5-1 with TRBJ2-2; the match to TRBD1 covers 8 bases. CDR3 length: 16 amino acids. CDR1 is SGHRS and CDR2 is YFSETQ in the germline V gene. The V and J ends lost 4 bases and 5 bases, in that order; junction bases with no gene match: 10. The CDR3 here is CASSLGQGRYTGELFF. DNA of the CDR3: TGCGCCAGCAGCCTCGGACAGGGCCGTTATACCGGGGAGCTGTTTTTT.